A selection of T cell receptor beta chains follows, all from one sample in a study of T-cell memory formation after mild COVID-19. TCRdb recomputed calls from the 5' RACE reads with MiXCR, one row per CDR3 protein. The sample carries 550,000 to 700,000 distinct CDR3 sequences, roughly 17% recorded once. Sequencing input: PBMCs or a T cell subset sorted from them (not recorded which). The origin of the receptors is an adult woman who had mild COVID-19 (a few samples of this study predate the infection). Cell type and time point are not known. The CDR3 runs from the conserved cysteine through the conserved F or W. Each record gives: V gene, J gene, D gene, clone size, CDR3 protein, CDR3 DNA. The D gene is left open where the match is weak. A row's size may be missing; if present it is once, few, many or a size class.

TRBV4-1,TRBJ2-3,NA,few,CASSQRAGTDTQYF,TGCGCCAGCAGCCAACGTGCGGGGACAGATACGCAGTATTTT
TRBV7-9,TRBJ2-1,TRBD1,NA,CASSLTGEVYNEQFF,TGTGCCAGCAGCTTGACAGGGGAGGTTTACAATGAGCAGTTCTTC
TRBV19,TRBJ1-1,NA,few,CASTIGMNTEAFF,TGTGCCAGTACCATCGGGATGAACACTGAAGCTTTCTTT
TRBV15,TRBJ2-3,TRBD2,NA,CATRGGGAATQYF,TGTGCCACCAGAGGCGGGGGTGCGGCTACGCAGTATTTT
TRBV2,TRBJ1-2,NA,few,CASSEWVDNYGYTF,TGTGCCAGCAGTGAATGGGTTGATAACTATGGCTACACCTTC
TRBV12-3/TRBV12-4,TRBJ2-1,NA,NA,CASSPLLGAVYNEQFF,TGTGCCAGCAGTCCGTTGTTGGGAGCCGTCTACAATGAGCAGTTCTTC
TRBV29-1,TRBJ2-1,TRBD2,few,CSGRLAGSYEQFF,TGCAGCGGCAGACTAGCGGGGTCCTATGAGCAGTTCTTC
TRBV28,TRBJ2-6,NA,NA,CASRKASGMSSGANVLTF,TGTGCCAGCAGAAAGGCGTCGGGAATGAGCTCTGGGGCCAACGTCCTGACTTTC
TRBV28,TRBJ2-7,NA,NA,CASSPNWGSSYEQYF,TGTGCCAGCAGTCCCAACTGGGGAAGCTCCTACGAGCAGTACTTC
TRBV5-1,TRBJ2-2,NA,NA,CASSPRTATNTGELFF,TGCGCCAGCAGCCCCCGAACAGCGACGAACACCGGGGAGCTGTTTTTT
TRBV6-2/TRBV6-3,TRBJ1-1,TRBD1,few,CASRPNLQGDRNEAFF,TGTGCCAGCAGACCGAATCTTCAGGGGGACCGAAATGAAGCTTTCTTT
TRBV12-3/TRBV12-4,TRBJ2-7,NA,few,CASSLTEGGEQYF,TGTGCCAGCAGCCTCACCGAGGGGGGCGAGCAGTACTTC
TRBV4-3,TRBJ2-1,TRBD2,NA,CASSQDLASGYNEQFF,TGCGCCAGCAGCCAAGATTTGGCTAGCGGGTACAATGAGCAGTTCTTC
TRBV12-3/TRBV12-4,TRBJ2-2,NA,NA,CASSSAGPVGNTGELFF,TGTGCCAGCAGTTCCGCCGGCCCCGTCGGGAACACCGGGGAGCTGTTTTTT
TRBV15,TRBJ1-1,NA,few,CATSKDNTAEAFF,TGTGCCACCAGCAAAGATAACACAGCTGAAGCTTTCTTT
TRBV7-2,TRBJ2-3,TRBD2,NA,CASSFVGGAATQYF,TGTGCCAGCAGCTTTGTCGGGGGGGCCGCTACGCAGTATTTT
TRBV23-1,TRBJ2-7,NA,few,CASSQEWLEAPYEQYF,TGCGCCAGCAGTCAAGAGTGGTTGGAGGCGCCCTACGAGCAGTACTTC
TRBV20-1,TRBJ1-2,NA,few,CSASVLQGKGYTF,TGCAGTGCTAGCGTTCTACAGGGTAAAGGCTACACCTTC
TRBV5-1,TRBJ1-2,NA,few,CASSFTSSNYGYTF,TGCGCCAGCAGTTTTACATCAAGTAACTATGGCTACACCTTC
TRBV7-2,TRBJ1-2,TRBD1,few,CASNRAGGGYGYTF,TGTGCCAGTAACCGGGCAGGGGGGGGTTATGGCTACACCTTC
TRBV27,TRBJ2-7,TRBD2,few,CASSSILSGRGYEQYF,TGTGCCAGCAGTTCTATCCTCAGCGGGAGAGGGTACGAGCAGTACTTC
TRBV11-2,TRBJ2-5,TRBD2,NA,CASIVGRGGLETQYF,TGTGCCAGCATCGTGGGGCGGGGGGGCCTAGAGACCCAGTACTTC
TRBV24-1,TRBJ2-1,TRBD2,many,CATSDWTSGSLSRNEQFF,TGTGCCACCAGTGATTGGACTAGCGGGAGTCTTTCCCGCAATGAGCAGTTCTTC
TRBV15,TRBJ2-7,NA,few,CATSTGDSSYEQYF,TGTGCCACCAGCACGGGGGACAGCTCCTACGAGCAGTACTTC
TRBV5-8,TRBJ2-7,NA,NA,CASSLTGSPVDEQYF,TGTGCCAGCAGCTTGACAGGGTCTCCAGTCGACGAGCAGTACTTC
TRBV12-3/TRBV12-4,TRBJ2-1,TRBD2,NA,CASSLGGASGPNEQFF,TGTGCCAGCAGTTTAGGAGGGGCTAGCGGGCCCAATGAGCAGTTCTTC
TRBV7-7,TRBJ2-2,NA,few,CASSLSEVNTGELFF,TGTGCTAGCAGCTTATCGGAGGTGAACACCGGGGAGCTGTTTTTT
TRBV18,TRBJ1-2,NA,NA,CASSPVQEPYGYTF,TGTGCCAGCTCACCAGTGCAGGAGCCCTATGGCTACACCTTC
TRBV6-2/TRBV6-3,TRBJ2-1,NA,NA,CASSQGTEGPYNEQFF,TGTGCCAGCAGCCAGGGGACGGAAGGGCCCTACAATGAGCAGTTCTTC
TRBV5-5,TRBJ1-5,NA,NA,CASSFGQPNQPQHF,TGTGCCAGCAGCTTTGGACAGCCCAATCAGCCCCAGCATTTT
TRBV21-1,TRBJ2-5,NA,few,CASSKSPPHSQLPETQYF,TGTGCCAGCAGCAAAAGCCCCCCTCATAGCCAACTACCTGAGACCCAGTACTTC
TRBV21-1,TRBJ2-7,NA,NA,CASSLQGHEQYF,TGTGCCAGCAGCTTACAGGGCCACGAGCAGTACTTC
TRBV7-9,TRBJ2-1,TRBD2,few,CASSWGLTLGDEQFF,TGTGCCAGCAGCTGGGGACTAACCTTGGGGGATGAGCAGTTCTTC
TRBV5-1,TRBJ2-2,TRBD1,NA,CASSPDRESGELFF,TGCGCCAGCAGTCCGGACAGGGAATCCGGGGAGCTGTTTTTT
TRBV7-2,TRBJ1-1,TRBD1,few,CASSLLPSGQGKNTEAFF,TGTGCCAGCAGCTTACTACCTTCGGGACAGGGGAAGAACACTGAAGCTTTCTTT
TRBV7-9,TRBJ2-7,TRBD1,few,CASSSSWTGYEQYF,TGTGCCAGCAGCTCAAGCTGGACAGGCTACGAGCAGTACTTC
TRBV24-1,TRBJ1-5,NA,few,CATSDEDQPQHF,TGTGCCACCAGTGATGAGGATCAGCCCCAGCATTTT
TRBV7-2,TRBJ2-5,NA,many,CASSLGGNEETQYF,TGTGCCAGCAGCTTAGGGGGGAATGAGGAGACCCAGTACTTC
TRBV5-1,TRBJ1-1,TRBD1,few,CASSQQTGSPPEAFF,TGCGCCAGCAGCCAGCAGACAGGGTCCCCCCCTGAAGCTTTCTTT
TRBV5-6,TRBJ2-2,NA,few,CASSVGVSTGELFF,TGTGCCAGCAGCGTGGGAGTTAGCACCGGGGAGCTGTTTTTT
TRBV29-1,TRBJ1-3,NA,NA,CSIQGPASGNTIYF,TGCAGCATCCAGGGTCCAGCCTCTGGAAACACCATATATTTT
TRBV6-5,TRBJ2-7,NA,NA,CASSYSTQVEQYF,TGTGCCAGCAGTTACTCGACTCAGGTGGAGCAGTACTTC
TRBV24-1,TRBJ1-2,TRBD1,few,CATSDPKRGQGDWNGYTF,TGTGCCACCAGTGACCCTAAACGAGGACAGGGAGATTGGAATGGCTACACCTTC
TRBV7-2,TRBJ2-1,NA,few,CASSSDASSYNEQFF,TGTGCCAGCAGCTCGGACGCAAGCTCCTACAATGAGCAGTTCTTC
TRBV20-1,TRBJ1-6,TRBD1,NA,CSAGTGGSPLHF,TGCAGTGCTGGGACAGGGGGATCACCCCTCCACTTT
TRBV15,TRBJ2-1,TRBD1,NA,CATSRGQGADNEQFF,TGTGCCACCAGCAGGGGACAGGGGGCCGACAATGAGCAGTTCTTC
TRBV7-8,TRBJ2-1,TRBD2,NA,CASSLGLAGPGYNEQFF,TGTGCCAGCAGCTTGGGACTAGCGGGACCAGGCTACAATGAGCAGTTCTTC
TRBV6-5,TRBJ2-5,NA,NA,CASSYDSVLQDTQYF,TGTGCCAGCAGTTACGATTCGGTCCTCCAAGATACCCAGTACTTC
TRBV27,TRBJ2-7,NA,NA,CASSSGSTGYEQYF,TGTGCCAGCAGTTCTGGGAGTACAGGCTACGAGCAGTACTTC
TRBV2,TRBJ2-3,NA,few,CASQKTGTVTDTQYF,TGTGCCAGCCAAAAAACCGGGACCGTCACAGATACGCAGTATTTT